This TCR beta chain is drawn from a study of CD8+CD57+ T cells in acquired aplastic anemia. On the study more broadly: Across the sorted CD4+ and CD8+ cells, DNA amounts averaged around 3.2 ug.

The use of genomic DNA as template underpinned the TCR beta VDJ and CDR3 profiling. TCRdb independently ran MiXCR on the reads; one entry per CDR3 protein. The sample includes 450,000 to 600,000 distinct CDR3 sequences, about a third seen only once; the top ten take less than 0.85%. Overall study findings and caveats: Researchers report that around 31 CD8+ CDR3 sequences appeared in both patients and controls. Patients were compared with controls for CD8+ Simpson's diversity, and no significant difference emerged.

The table lists this clonotype with many counts. Its antigen is not known. Previously, flow cytometry had revealed CD8+CD57+ cell expansion in the patients chosen for sequencing. All participating patients were living with severe acquired aplastic anemia. Germline V gives CDR1 SGHTA, CDR2 FQGTGA. This CDR3 has 15 amino acids. With 1 base removed from V and 6 bases from J, the gap between germline ends came to 10 bases. Specimen: sorted CD4+, CD8+, or CD8+CD57+ T cells (not recorded which) from PBMCs. The gene calls are TRBV7-3 and TRBJ1-6, with D perhaps matching TRBD1 (6 bases). The clonotype originates from a human donor with aplastic anemia. The CDR3 DNA reads TGTGCCAGCAGCTTAAGCGGGACACCTAATTCACCCCTCCACTTT. Its protein is CASSLSGTPNSPLHF.